This T cell receptor beta chain was found in a study of blood T cell repertoires in COVID-19. In the study overall: Material from acute and convalescent COVID-19 was sourced from the United States, Italy and Spain. Sources were T cells, B-cell-depleted T cells, or PBMCs; the material itself was cDNA or gDNA.

Original processing methods: Cell counts per sample came from amplifying reference gene primers. Produced via immunoSEQ multiplex PCR; TCRdb's table is partial and in-frame only. The V and J calls and the clone size are those of that table, but D and trimming were determined from the DNA. The sample yields more than 20,000 clones, roughly 75% seen once. The germline gives CDR1 SGHAT, CDR2 FQNNGV. This CDR3 has 14 residues. V shed 4 bases, J shed 9 bases, and the junction held 8 bases outside the gene matches. The chain joins TRBV11-2 to TRBJ2-1; the match to TRBD2 covers 8 bases. The TCR comes from a human donor in a cohort sampled during active or convalescent COVID-19. The specimen sequenced was peripheral blood. This chain's CDR3 is CASSWGGRRGEQFF. The CDR3 DNA follows: TGTGCCAGCAGCTGGGGCGGGAGGAGGGGTGAGCAGTTCTTC.